The clone carrying this TCR beta chain was counted many times. Its antigen is not known. In germline, CDR1 is DFQATT, CDR2 SNEGSKA (reference sequence). The CDR3 consists of 15 residues. Trimming cost V 5 bases and J 4 bases; bases outside gene matches: 11. Time point of the sample: newly diagnosed GD, antithyroid drugs for less than 3 months. Researchers made the TCR library from RNA that was extracted from PBMCs. From each patient, roughly 9 milliliters of peripheral blood was drawn and collected into an EDTA anticoagulant tube. The data were taken from a study of regulatory T cells in long-lasting Graves disease. The study's findings and limits: Persistent disease was characterized by preferential usage of TRBV28, TRBJ1-2 and TRBJ2-5.

In building TCR beta libraries, iRepertoire HTBI primers were used together with Arm-PCR of CDR3 regions. TCRdb re-analysed the multiplex PCR reads in MiXCR, keeping a single row per CDR3 protein. The sample lists about 420,000 distinct CDR3 sequences, about a sixth occurring once. These same data were also listed under a study on T cells in Graves' hyperthyroidism and ophthalmopathy. That source notes: Diagnoses were established using clinical symptoms, serum thyroxine and TRAb, thyroid ultrasound and orbital computed tomography. Initially, a first-round RT-PCR of the TCR CDR3 employed the HTBI primer set.

The TCR sequence derives from a woman in her late teens or twenties with Graves disease. Specimen: peripheral blood mononuclear cells (PBMCs), collected at new diagnosis, from a patient treated with antithyroid drugs. This chain uses TRBV20-1 with TRBJ2-3, with 8 bases aligning to TRBD1. CDR3 amino acids: CSAPRQGIISDTQYF. As DNA, the CDR3 is TGCAGTGCTCCCCGACAGGGGATTATTTCAGATACGCAGTATTTT.